This note documents a single T cell receptor (beta chain) sequence. The data derive from a study of blood T cells in healthy people across ages. A second about 7 to 12 cycle PCR used barcoded and J-beta primers. TCRdb called the 5' RACE reads again in MiXCR, with one record for every CDR3 protein. The sample shows under 800,000 distinct CDR3 sequences, about 21% of them seen only once. Germline V gene lookup returns CDR1 MNHEY and CDR2 SVGEGT. The CDR3 has 12 amino acids. Trimming removed 1 base from V and 2 bases from J, with 2 bases in between. Every participating donor contributed roughly 10 milliliters of peripheral blood through a draw.

The sample comprised blood. The chain is built from TRBV6-2 or TRBV6-3 and TRBJ1-2; D is uncertain. The clonotype comes from a man between 65 and 85 years old in good health. This CDR3 reads CASSYLNYGYTF. CDR3 nucleotides: TGTGCCAGCAGTTACTTAAACTATGGCTACACCTTC.